This T cell receptor (beta chain) was sequenced in a study of beta chain features in type 1 diabetes. Background on the study: The study found patients and healthy donors alike in age, gender and cell yields.

Reverse transcription of all isolated RNA meant that expressed TCRB transcripts were sequenced. The data were produced by immunoSEQ multiplex PCR, yet TCRdb's version contains in-frame clones alone and is incomplete. The sample has 680,000 or so clones, about an eighth seen once. Study findings and constraints: The study found moderately but significantly shorter TCRB CDR3s in all four CD4+ subsets of Type 1 diabetes patients.

The germline V gene has CDR1 SNHLY and CDR2 FYNNEI. Trimming stripped 7 bases from V and 1 base from J, with 4 bases between. The CDR3 is 11 amino acids. In the case of this clone: No antigen is known for it. The sample contains more than one DNA sequence encoding this CDR3.

The chain joins TRBV2 to TRBJ1-1; unclear D gene. The origin of this receptor is a man younger than 35 with type 1 diabetes. Sequenced: naive CD4+ T cells from blood. As DNA, the CDR3 is TGTGCCAGCAACCGGAACACTGAAGCTTTCTTT. Translation gives CASNRNTEAFF.